This T cell receptor beta chain was profiled in a study of shared clonotypes between healthy human individuals. Study as a whole: Per-donor plates numbered three CD4 naive, three CD4 memory, two CD8 naive and one CD8 memory.

TCRdb's copy holds only in-frame clones and misses some; the assay was immunoSEQ multiplex PCR. The sample has about a million clones; roughly 80% are singletons. Germline CDR1 MNHNS, CDR2 SASEGT. This CDR3 is 15 amino acids long. Trimming took 7 bases from V and 4 from J; bases not matched to a gene: 10. Input material: memory CD4+ T cells from PBMCs. Specified subset: CD45RA-negative fraction. This sequence was found in a man younger than 35 in good health. Some clones in this sample may be carry-over from other donors' samples. The V gene is TRBV6-1, the J gene TRBJ1-1, with 9 bases lining up with TRBD1. The CDR3 protein is CASITGGGWGTEAFF. CDR3 nucleotide sequence: TGTGCCAGCATTACAGGGGGCGGTTGGGGCACTGAAGCTTTCTTT.